The 29 T cell receptor beta chains below all came from one sample that was sequenced in a study of T cell responses to AZD1222 COVID-19 vaccine. Profiling relied on immunoSEQ multiplex PCR, and the TCRdb table lists in-frame clones only, not all of them. This sample yields 140,000 or so clones, of which under 95% are seen a single time; around 7.6% belongs to the top ten. The sequences come from peripheral blood, collected 28 days after the second dose of the MenACWY control vaccine. These TCRs come from an adult who received the MenACWY meningococcal vaccine as a control.

The chain uses TRBV12-3 or TRBV12-4 and TRBJ2-1, with a weak D call TRBD1 (6 bases). The CDR3 has 12 amino acids. Trimming shortened V by 4 bases and J by 8 bases, and 9 bases separated the two germline ends. The CDR3 loop reads CASSSQGYEQFF. Here the CDR3 DNA reads TGTGCCAGCAGTTCCCAGGGGTATGAGCAGTTCTTC.

The V and J genes are TRBV3-1 (or the pseudogene TRBV3-2) and TRBJ1-1; D call uncertain. The CDR3 sequence is 12 residues long. V lost 4 bases and J 5 bases, leaving 8 bases between the germline ends. Germline CDR1 is LGHDT and CDR2 is YNNKEL (reference sequence). CDR3 DNA sequence: TGTGCCAGCAGCCTTGGGATGACTGAAGCTTTCTTT. This codes for CASSLGMTEAFF.

The chain carries TRBV5-1 and TRBJ2-2; D possibly corresponds to TRBD1 (6 bases). This CDR3 has 13 residues. From germline, CDR1 is SGHRS and CDR2 YFSETQ. V was cut by 4 bases and J by 5 bases, with 9 bases left in between. The CDR3 bases are TGCGCCAGCAGCACACAGGGAACCGGGGAGCTGTTTTTT. Encoded protein: CASSTQGTGELFF. Filled out from reference TRBV5-1 and TRBJ2-2, the complete variable domain reads KAGVTQTPRYLIKTRGQQVTLSCSPISGHRSVSWYQQTPGQGLQFLFEYFSETQRNKGNFPGRFSGRQFSNSRSEMNVSTLELGDSALYLCASSTQGTGELFFGEGSRLTVL.

V and J are TRBV14 and TRBJ2-5; D not resolved. The CDR3 is 11 amino acids. Germline V CDR1 and CDR2: SGHDN, FVKESK. V shed 1 base and J shed 7 bases, with 4 bases lying between them. CDR3: CASSQGGTQYF. Here the CDR3 DNA reads TGTGCCAGCAGCCAAGGAGGGACCCAGTACTTC.

V usage is TRBV5-1 and J usage is TRBJ1-4; 8 bases align to TRBD1. V lost 5 bases to trimming and J lost 2 bases; unmatched junction nucleotides: 5. CDR1 is SGHRS and CDR2 is YFSETQ in the germline V gene. The CDR3 has 15 residues. DNA of the CDR3: TGCGCCAGCAGGAGGACAGGGAAGACTAATGAAAAACTGTTTTTT. Translated: CASRRTGKTNEKLFF.

The chain carries TRBV23-1 and TRBJ1-1; D is uncertain. TRBV23-1 is an open reading frame, and its role is uncertain. The CDR3 contains 15 residues. The V end lost 8 bases, the J end lost 0 bases, and 16 bases lay between the germline ends. The CDR3 is CASSRVDRMNTEAFF. CDR3 in DNA: TGCGCCAGCTCTCGAGTGGACCGAATGAACACTGAAGCTTTCTTT.

The V and J genes are TRBV2 and TRBJ1-1; possibly TRBD1 for D (5 bases). V shed 3 bases and J shed 3 bases, with 17 bases lying between them. The CDR3 covers 16 residues. From germline, CDR1 is SNHLY and CDR2 FYNNEI. The CDR3 sequence: CASSDMGQAGDTEAFF. CDR3 in DNA: TGTGCCAGCAGTGATATGGGGCAGGCCGGGGACACTGAAGCTTTCTTT.

The rearrangement joins TRBV4-3 to TRBJ1-1; TRBD1 might be the D (5 bases). CDR3 size: 19 residues. With 0 bases removed from V and 0 bases from J, the gap between germline ends came to 20 bases. CDR1 and CDR2 from the germline V gene are LGHNA and YSLEER. CDR3 DNA sequence: TGCGCCAGCAGCCAAGATATTACGGGCGGGGCGTCTATGAACACTGAAGCTTTCTTT. This encodes CASSQDITGGASMNTEAFF.

The chain carries TRBV5-1 and TRBJ1-3; D possibly corresponds to TRBD1 (6 bases). Trimming pared 0 bases from V and 8 bases from J, leaving 12 bases between. The germline V gene encodes CDR1 SGHRS and CDR2 YFSETQ. The CDR3 extends over 14 amino acids. CDR3 DNA sequence: TGCGCCAGCAGCTTGGAGGGGGGACCTGACACCATATATTTT. Translation gives CASSLEGGPDTIYF.

The genes are TRBV24-1 and TRBJ1-2; the D is unclear. Per the germline V gene, CDR1 is KGHDR and CDR2 is SFDVKD. The CDR3 has 13 residues. V was shortened by 3 bases and J by 5 bases, with 9 bases between the two germline ends. CDR3 loop: CATSDPVRYGYTF. In DNA form, the CDR3 reads TGTGCCACCAGTGATCCAGTCAGGTATGGCTACACCTTC.

This chain links TRBV4-3 with TRBJ1-2; the match to TRBD1 covers 11 bases. The CDR3 has 17 amino acids. The V and J ends lost 1 base and 2 bases, in that order; junction bases with no gene match: 6. The germline V gene has CDR1 LGHNA and CDR2 YSLEER. Written as DNA, the CDR3 is TGCGCCAGCAGCCAAGGGCCGGGGACAGGGGGAAACTATGGCTACACCTTC. Protein: CASSQGPGTGGNYGYTF.

The DNA for the CDR3 is TGTGCCAGCAGCGTACGCGGGGGGGCCTCTGGTGAGCAGTTCTTC. Its translation is CASSVRGGASGEQFF. The rearrangement joins TRBV9 to TRBJ2-1; 9 bases match TRBD2. Germline V gives CDR1 SGDLS, CDR2 YYNGEE. Trimming took 1 base from V and 9 from J; bases not matched to a gene: 8. This CDR3 contains 15 residues.

The V and J genes are TRBV24-1 and TRBJ2-3; TRBD1 agrees at 8 bases. The V gene end was trimmed by 3 bases and the J gene end by 0 bases; junction bases not matched to a gene: 4. Germline CDR1 and CDR2: KGHDR and SFDVKD. The CDR3 loop spans 16 amino acids. The CDR3 region is CATSDGTGESTDTQYF. CDR3 DNA: TGTGCCACCAGTGATGGGACAGGAGAAAGCACAGATACGCAGTATTTT.

V gene TRBV6-5 combines with J gene TRBJ2-3; D gene uncertain. The V end was cut by 6 bases, the J end by 0 bases, with 10 bases between. CDR1 is MNHEY, CDR2 SVGAGI, per germline. This CDR3 contains 14 residues. The CDR3 bases are TGTGCCAGCAGATCCGACACTAGCACAGATACGCAGTATTTT. Translating it yields CASRSDTSTDTQYF.

V and J are TRBV7-9 and TRBJ1-3, with D possibly being TRBD1 (5 bases). This CDR3 is 17 amino acids long. Germline CDR1 and CDR2: SEHNR and FQNEAQ (reference sequence). V was clipped by 5 bases and J by 0 bases, with 17 bases between them. CDR3 DNA sequence: TGTGCCAGCAGCCCGGACACAGATCTACTCTCTGGAAACACCATATATTTT. It translates to CASSPDTDLLSGNTIYF.

The chain couples TRBV11-2 to TRBJ2-2, with no clear D. Germline CDR1 reads SGHAT; CDR2 reads FQNNGV. V lost 0 bases, J lost 5 bases, and 10 bases lay in between. The CDR3 runs to 15 residues. The CDR3 DNA sequence: TGTGCCAGCAGCTTAGATAGATTGGGAACCGGGGAGCTGTTTTTT. This gives the protein CASSLDRLGTGELFF. Filled out from reference TRBV11-2 and TRBJ2-2, the complete variable domain reads EAGVAQSPRYKIIEKRQSVAFWCNPISGHATLYWYQQILGQGPKLLIQFQNNGVVDDSQLPKDRFSAERLKGVDSTLKIQPAKLEDSAVYLCASSLDRLGTGELFFGEGSRLTVL.

The chain uses TRBV7-9 and TRBJ2-5; TRBD1 aligns across 7 bases. After removal of 8 bases from V and 5 bases from J, the junction contained 14 bases not matched to a gene. The CDR3 runs 15 residues. Germline V gene sequence: CDR1 SEHNR, CDR2 FQNEAQ (reference sequence). CDR3 bases: TGTGCCAGCCTCAGGCAGGGGGAGTTCTTGGAGACCCAGTACTTC. This sequence encodes CASLRQGEFLETQYF. The variable domain in full, with the rest retrieved from reference TRBV7-9 and TRBJ2-5, is DTGVSQNPRHKITKRGQNVTFRCDPISEHNRLYWYRQTLGQGPEFLTYFQNEAQLEKSRLLSDRFSAERPKGSFSTLEIQRTEQGDSAMYLCASLRQGEFLETQYFGPGTRLLVL.

This chain uses TRBV5-1 with TRBJ1-2; 7 bases map to TRBD1. The CDR3 totals 17 residues. Germline V gene lookup returns CDR1 SGHRS and CDR2 YFSETQ. Unmatched junction bases numbered 13, after V lost 4 bases and J lost 1 base. The CDR3 coding sequence is TGCGCCAGCAGCCACACTGGAGACAGGGATAGTAACTATGGCTACACCTTC. This gives the protein CASSHTGDRDSNYGYTF.

This clone was observed many times. The CDR3 reads CASSVFGDLAKNIQYF. As DNA, the CDR3 is TGCGCCAGCAGTGTATTTGGAGATTTAGCCAAAAACATTCAGTACTTC. The chain joins TRBV10-2 to TRBJ2-4; D not certain. The V end lost 4 bases, the J end lost 0 bases, and 13 bases lay between the germline ends. This CDR3 region has 16 residues. Germline V lookup: CDR1 WSHSY, CDR2 SAAADI.

This chain joins TRBV12-3 or TRBV12-4 and TRBJ2-5, with D maybe TRBD2 (5 bases). Trimming shortened V by 1 base and J by 5 bases, and 8 bases separated the two germline ends. CDR3 length: 13 residues. CDR3 residues: CASSLVRGETQYF. CDR3 in DNA: TGTGCCAGCAGTTTAGTCCGGGGTGAGACCCAGTACTTC.

This clone has only one observation. This sequence joins TRBV2 and TRBJ2-5; 8 bases are shared with TRBD2. Germline V gene lookup returns CDR1 SNHLY and CDR2 FYNNEI. V lost 8 bases to trimming and J lost 4 bases; unmatched junction nucleotides: 6. The CDR3 extends over 13 amino acids. The CDR3 DNA sequence: TGTGCCAGCTGCGGGGGGCCGGGAGAGACCCAGTACTTC. This encodes CASCGGPGETQYF.

The V and J genes are TRBV7-2 and TRBJ2-3; 12 positions agree with TRBD2. The CDR3 has 18 amino acids. From germline, CDR1 is SGHTA and CDR2 FQGNSA. The V and J ends lost 6 bases and 2 bases, in that order; junction bases with no gene match: 12. DNA of the CDR3: TGTGCCAGCAGACCATCTAGCGGGAGGGCGTGGGTCACAGATACGCAGTATTTT. It specifies CASRPSSGRAWVTDTQYF. The full variable domain, completed using reference TRBV7-2 and TRBJ2-3, is GAGVSQSPSNKVTEKGKDVELRCDPISGHTALYWYRQSLGQGLEFLIYFQGNSAPDKSGLPSDRFSAERTGGSVSTLTIQRTQQEDSAVYLCASRPSSGRAWVTDTQYFGPGTRLTVL.

V is TRBV11-2 and J is TRBJ2-7, with 8 positions matching TRBD1. CDR3 length: 15 amino acids. The J segment lost 3 bases and the V segment lost 3 bases, leaving 7 bases of the junction unmatched. Germline V gene sequence: CDR1 SGHAT, CDR2 FQNNGV. The CDR3 sequence is CASSFSQGGSYEQYF. Here the CDR3 DNA reads TGTGCCAGCAGCTTTTCACAGGGGGGTAGCTACGAGCAGTACTTC.

This clone is a singleton in its sample. The CDR3 DNA reads as TGCAGCGTTGCCCGAACCGGGACAGGGGCCGAGCAGTACTTC. Encoded protein: CSVARTGTGAEQYF. The chain combines TRBV29-1 with TRBJ2-7; TRBD1 matches 10 bases. CDR3 length: 14 amino acids. V lost 4 bases and J lost 6; bases outside the gene matches: 9. Germline loops: CDR1 SQVTM, CDR2 ANQGSEA.

This clone was counted between two and nine times. CDR3 nucleotide sequence: TGTGCCAGCAGCTTGGGGGACAGGGGGGGACAAGAGACCCAGTACTTC. Protein sequence: CASSLGDRGGQETQYF. The genes are TRBV5-8 and TRBJ2-5; TRBD1 matches 11 bases. From germline, CDR1 is SGHTS and CDR2 YDEGEE. There are 16 residues in the CDR3. With V trimmed by 0 bases and J by 2 bases, 3 bases remained unmatched. The entire variable domain, with the rest obtained from reference TRBV5-8 and TRBJ2-5, is as follows: EAGVTQSPTHLIKTRGQQATLRCSPISGHTSVYWYQQALGLGLQFLLWYDEGEERNRGNFPPRFSGRQFPNYSSELNVNALELEDSALYLCASSLGDRGGQETQYFGPGTRLLVL.

The genes are TRBV3-1 (or the pseudogene TRBV3-2) and TRBJ1-4; D is unresolved. This CDR3 contains 15 residues. The V end was cut by 4 bases, the J end by 7 bases, with 16 bases between. CDR1 is LGHDT, CDR2 YNNKEL, per germline (reference sequence). As DNA, the CDR3 is TGTGCCAGCAGCCCCCCAAGGGCTTCTCTTGAAAAACTGTTTTTT. This sequence encodes CASSPPRASLEKLFF.

V and J are TRBV5-1 and TRBJ2-1; a possible D gene is TRBD1 (8 bases). Trimming left V 4 bases short and J 4 bases short, with 15 bases between. The CDR3 spans 15 residues. CDR1 and CDR2 (germline): SGHRS, YFSETQ. The DNA of the CDR3 is TGCGCCAGCAGCCTCAGCGGGACAGGATACAATGAGCAGTTCTTC. Amino acids: CASSLSGTGYNEQFF. The entire variable domain, with the rest obtained from reference TRBV5-1 and TRBJ2-1, is as follows: KAGVTQTPRYLIKTRGQQVTLSCSPISGHRSVSWYQQTPGQGLQFLFEYFSETQRNKGNFPGRFSGRQFSNSRSEMNVSTLELGDSALYLCASSLSGTGYNEQFFGPGTRLTVL.

The rearrangement links TRBV19 to TRBJ2-7, with TRBD2 matching 12 bases. This CDR3 spans 16 amino acids. Germline trimming cut 5 bases from V and 6 bases from J; bases unmatched to any gene: 11. Looked up from germline, CDR1 is LNHDA and CDR2 is SQIVND (reference sequence). DNA of the CDR3: TGTGCCAGTAGTTTCCGGACTAGCGGGAACCCTACCGAGCAGTACTTC. Amino acids: CASSFRTSGNPTEQYF.

This chain's CDR3 is CASSFRRNTEAFF. CDR3 coding DNA: TGTGCCAGCAGCTTCCGGCGGAACACTGAAGCTTTCTTT. This chain uses TRBV11-2 with TRBJ1-1; D gene unclear. V shed 3 bases and J shed 1 base, with 6 bases lying between them. This CDR3 has 13 amino acids. Germline V lookup: CDR1 SGHAT, CDR2 FQNNGV.